The sequence of this T cell receptor beta chain was determined in a study of human T cells and chemical hapten exposure. Sample time point: pre-sensitization, week 0. Described treatment: therapeutic diphenylcyclopropenone sensitization with weekly scalp DPC. Each donor was an alopecia patient between 18 and 70 years of age who qualified for DPC. In TCRdb, the RACE reads were re-called with MiXCR into one record per CDR3 protein. This sample has approximately 400,000 distinct CDR3 sequences; roughly 4.6% occur once, and the top ten carry just over 2.5%. In its sample, this clonotype was seen a few times. Its antigen is as yet unknown. V was pared by 0 bases and J by 6 bases, with 9 bases of the junction left unmatched. Germline CDR1 reads SGHRS; CDR2 reads YFSETQ. This CDR3 comprises 16 residues. Study observations and caveats: Patch test score rose with PT1 expanded TCR count, significant at thresholds 8, 16 and 32, not 4.

The source is a woman aged 45-59 years with alopecia areata. Some clones in this sample may be carry-over from other donors' samples. Material: whole blood, obtained in connection with sensitization to the hapten diphenylcyclopropenone (DPC). The rearrangement links TRBV5-1 to TRBJ2-7, with 10 bases matching TRBD1. The CDR3 spells CASSLVVTGGNGEQYF. Here the CDR3 DNA reads TGCGCCAGCAGCTTGGTTGTGACAGGGGGCAACGGCGAGCAGTACTTC.